Listed below are T cell receptor beta chains from one sample, sequenced in a study of human thymus T cells. Profiling relied on immunoSEQ multiplex PCR, and the TCRdb table lists in-frame clones only, not all of them. The table shows some 120,000 clones, with about 93% occurring only once. The sequencing sample was made of thymus tissue. The receptor source for this set is a boy in the first two years of life with a congenital heart defect but otherwise immunologically healthy. CDR3s include the opening cysteine and the closing phenylalanine or tryptophan. D genes are given only for firm matches. Size is omitted from some rows. Given values are once, few, many or a class for expanded clones.

-	TRBJ1-1	TRBV18	-	CASSPTEGGSNTEAFF	TGTGCCAGCTCGCCCACTGAGGGGGGCTCGAACACTGAAGCTTTCTTT
-	TRBJ2-7	TRBV7-2	TRBD1	CASSLGDRPSTYEQYF	TGTGCCAGCAGCTTAGGGGACAGGCCATCCACCTACGAGCAGTACTTC
-	TRBJ2-5	TRBV5-6	-	CASSLTAYLAETQYF	TGTGCCAGCAGCTTAACGGCCTATTTAGCGGAGACCCAGTACTTC
-	TRBJ2-3	TRBV27	TRBD2	CASSPSALAGTLVRDTQYF	TGTGCCAGCAGCCCTTCTGCACTAGCGGGGACCCTCGTGAGAGATACGCAGTATTTT
-	TRBJ2-7	TRBV6-1	TRBD1	CASSEALTGGYEQYF	TGTGCCAGCAGTGAAGCCCTGACAGGGGGGTACGAGCAGTACTTC
-	TRBJ2-7	TRBV5-8	-	CASSLGPPGEQYF	TGTGCCAGCAGCTTGGGGCCACCGGGCGAGCAGTACTTC
-	TRBJ2-1	TRBV7-3	TRBD1	CASSDRDSSYNEQFF	TGTGCCAGCAGCGACCGGGACAGCTCCTACAATGAGCAGTTCTTC
-	TRBJ2-1	TRBV2	TRBD2	CASSDERGGPGNEQFF	TGTGCCAGCAGTGACGAGCGGGGGGGCCCAGGTAATGAGCAGTTCTTC
-	TRBJ2-3	TRBV21-1	-	CASSKAVTGWEDTQYF	TGTGCCAGCAGCAAAGCCGTAACAGGGTGGGAAGATACGCAGTATTTT
-	TRBJ2-3	TRBV7-2	-	CASSLKGFPSTDTQYF	TGTGCCAGCTCACTCAAGGGGTTTCCTAGCACAGATACGCAGTATTTT
-	TRBJ1-6	TRBV7-2	-	CASSHVRGGQANSPLHF	TGTGCCAGCAGCCACGTCCGGGGAGGGCAGGCGAATTCACCCCTCCACTTT
-	TRBJ2-7	TRBV7-2	TRBD2	CASRQGLAGDPPLYEQYF	TGTGCCAGCAGGCAGGGGCTAGCGGGGGACCCCCCCCTATACGAGCAGTACTTC
-	TRBJ1-2	TRBV21-1	-	CASSKDLGLANYGYTF	TGTGCCAGCAGCAAAGATTTAGGGCTAGCTAACTATGGCTACACCTTC
-	TRBJ2-3	TRBV5-1	-	CASSLEGTDTQYF	TGCGCCAGCAGCTTGGAGGGCACAGATACGCAGTATTTT
-	TRBJ1-1	TRBV6-5	-	CASSYSRKNTEAFF	TGTGCCAGCAGTTATTCCCGTAAGAACACTGAAGCTTTCTTT
-	TRBJ2-4	TRBV5-4	-	CASSLVRADSEAAKNIQYF	TGTGCCAGCAGCTTGGTCCGGGCCGATAGTGAGGCAGCCAAAAACATTCAGTACTTC
-	TRBJ2-6	TRBV7-9	-	CASRYDRVSGANVLTF	TGTGCCAGCAGGTACGACAGAGTCTCTGGGGCCAACGTCCTGACTTTC
-	TRBJ2-7	TRBV5-5	-	CASSPTPSYEQYF	TGTGCCAGCAGCCCAACCCCCTCCTACGAGCAGTACTTC
-	TRBJ2-1	TRBV27	-	CASSFLRGFSYNEQFF	TGTGCCAGCAGTTTTCTCCGGGGGTTCTCGTACAATGAGCAGTTCTTC
-	TRBJ2-2	TRBV11-3	-	CASRSEPATGELFF	TGTGCCAGCCGCTCTGAACCCGCCACCGGGGAGCTGTTTTTT
once	TRBJ2-1	TRBV11-1	TRBD2	CASSPGLAGGTSYNEQFF	TGTGCCAGCAGCCCGGGACTAGCGGGGGGGACATCCTACAATGAGCAGTTCTTC
-	TRBJ2-4	TRBV7-9	-	CASSLLQGLNKNIQYF	TGTGCCAGCAGCTTGTTACAGGGCCTGAACAAAAACATTCAGTACTTC
-	TRBJ1-1	TRBV6-5	TRBD1	CASSCRGRDWCTEAFF	TGTGCCAGCAGTTGTAGGGGGCGGGATTGGTGTACTGAAGCTTTCTTT
once	TRBJ2-7	TRBV6-5	TRBD1	CASSPLGTGETF	TGTGCCAGCAGTCCACTAGGGACAGGGGAGACCTTC
-	TRBJ2-7	TRBV18	TRBD2	CASSPRSSGGVYEQYF	TGTGCCAGCTCACCACGATCAAGCGGGGGGGTCTACGAGCAGTACTTC
-	TRBJ2-7	TRBV30	-	CAWSTAPWEQYF	TGTGCCTGGAGTACAGCCCCCTGGGAGCAGTACTTC
-	TRBJ1-4	TRBV28	-	CASTTYGGYGEKLFF	TGTGCCAGCACCACCTATGGGGGATATGGGGAAAAACTGTTTTTT
-	TRBJ2-5	TRBV10-2	-	CASSVGGTEGQETQYF	TGCGCCAGCAGTGTAGGGGGGACCGAGGGGCAAGAGACCCAGTACTTC
-	TRBJ1-4	TRBV6-5	-	CASSYGLGPVREKLFF	TGTGCCAGCAGTTACGGACTGGGTCCGGTGAGGGAAAAACTGTTTTTT
-	TRBJ1-2	TRBV7-2	-	CASSHNSKNNYGYTF	TGTGCCAGCAGCCATAACAGCAAGAATAACTATGGCTACACCTTC
-	TRBJ2-5	TRBV10-1	-	CASSENNFQETQYF	TGCGCCAGCAGTGAGAATAATTTTCAAGAGACCCAGTACTTC
once	TRBJ1-2	TRBV4-3	-	CASSQGAPRGIHYGYTF	TGCGCCAGCAGCCAAGGTGCCCCCCGGGGAATACACTATGGCTACACCTTC
-	TRBJ1-4	TRBV30	-	CAWMSGSDNEKLFF	TGTGCCTGGATGTCCGGGTCTGATAATGAAAAACTGTTTTTT
-	TRBJ2-3	TRBV9	-	CASSVGGYSTDTQYF	TGTGCCAGCAGCGTAGGTGGTTATAGCACAGATACGCAGTATTTT
-	TRBJ2-1	TRBV28	-	CASSPGAGEQFF	TGTGCCAGCAGCCCGGGGGCGGGTGAGCAGTTCTTC
-	TRBJ1-2	TRBV4-3	TRBD1	CASSRLIGGTVNYGYTF	TGCGCCAGCAGCCGATTAATAGGTGGGACAGTTAACTATGGCTACACCTTC
-	TRBJ1-2	TRBV28	-	CASRPAGGYGYGYTF	TGTGCCAGCAGGCCCGCCGGGGGCTATGGCTATGGCTACACCTTC
-	TRBJ1-2	TRBV15	-	CATSRDLNEQAYYGYTF	TGTGCCACCAGCAGAGACCTTAATGAACAGGCTTACTATGGCTACACCTTC
once	TRBJ2-7	TRBV19	TRBD1	CASSRQGVYEQYF	TGTGCCAGTAGTCGACAGGGGGTATACGAGCAGTACTTC
-	TRBJ2-1	TRBV7-2	TRBD2	CASSLDRGLAGVKSLVF	TGTGCCAGCAGCTTAGATAGGGGACTAGCGGGGGTCAAATCCCTGGTCTTC
-	TRBJ2-7	TRBV7-9	TRBD1	CASSRPGTGAYEQYF	TGTGCCAGCAGCCGGCCCGGGACAGGGGCCTACGAGCAGTACTTC
-	TRBJ2-7	TRBV6-5	TRBD2	CASSKRGTDYEQYF	TGTGCCAGCAGTAAGCGGGGGACGGACTACGAGCAGTACTTC
-	TRBJ2-3	TRBV14	-	CASSPPPRLTEQGARLTDTQYF	TGTGCCAGCAGCCCTCCTCCTCGACTAACAGAGCAGGGTGCCCGCCTCACAGATACGCAGTATTTT
-	TRBJ2-3	TRBV9	-	CASSVARTSTDTQYF	TGTGCCAGCAGCGTAGCTAGGACGAGCACAGATACGCAGTATTTT
-	TRBJ2-1	TRBV15	-	CATSTYRAYNEQFF	TGTGCCACCAGCACGTACAGGGCGTACAATGAGCAGTTCTTC
-	TRBJ1-3	TRBV19	-	CASTGDSGNTIYF	TGTGCCAGTACAGGAGACTCTGGAAACACCATATATTTT
few	TRBJ1-1	TRBV5-4	TRBD1	CASSLIRDRKNTEAFF	TGTGCCAGCAGCTTGATTCGGGACAGGAAGAACACTGAAGCTTTCTTT
-	TRBJ2-1	TRBV7-2	-	CASSFLTRGGHNEQFF	TGTGCCAGCAGCTTCTTGACTCGAGGGGGGCACAATGAGCAGTTCTTC
-	TRBJ2-3	TRBV28	-	CASSPVGGLDTQYF	TGTGCCAGCAGCCCCGTAGGGGGACTAGATACGCAGTATTTT
-	TRBJ1-1	TRBV5-4	TRBD1	CASSLTGGHTEAFF	TGTGCCAGCAGCTTAACAGGGGGACACACTGAAGCTTTCTTT
-	TRBJ2-5	TRBV6-1	-	CASSEGPRAETQYF	TGTGCCAGCAGTGAGGGTCCGAGGGCAGAGACCCAGTACTTC
-	TRBJ2-3	TRBV4-1	-	CASSQEDPQTSTDTQYF	TGCGCCAGCAGCCAAGAGGATCCTCAGACTAGCACAGATACGCAGTATTTT
-	TRBJ1-1	TRBV28	-	CASSRTALTGGTEAFF	TGTGCCAGCAGTCGAACGGCCTTAACCGGGGGCACTGAAGCTTTCTTT
-	TRBJ2-7	TRBV5-5	-	CASSLEIPLEQYF	TGTGCCAGCAGCTTGGAGATCCCCCTGGAGCAGTACTTC
-	TRBJ1-2	TRBV11-2	-	CASSPGGVIGYGYTF	TGTGCCAGCAGCCCCGGGGGGGTGATCGGCTATGGCTACACCTTC
-	TRBJ1-2	TRBV7-8	-	CASSSDLGGHGYTF	TGTGCCAGCAGCTCCGACTTGGGAGGGCATGGCTACACCTTC
once	TRBJ2-5	TRBV7-2	TRBD1	CASSLVVGARDSQETQYF	TGTGCCAGCAGCTTAGTAGTGGGGGCCAGGGACAGTCAAGAGACCCAGTACTTC
-	TRBJ2-7	TRBV28	-	CASAHGRGLSYEQYF	TGTGCCAGCGCCCATGGGCGGGGTCTCTCCTACGAGCAGTACTTC